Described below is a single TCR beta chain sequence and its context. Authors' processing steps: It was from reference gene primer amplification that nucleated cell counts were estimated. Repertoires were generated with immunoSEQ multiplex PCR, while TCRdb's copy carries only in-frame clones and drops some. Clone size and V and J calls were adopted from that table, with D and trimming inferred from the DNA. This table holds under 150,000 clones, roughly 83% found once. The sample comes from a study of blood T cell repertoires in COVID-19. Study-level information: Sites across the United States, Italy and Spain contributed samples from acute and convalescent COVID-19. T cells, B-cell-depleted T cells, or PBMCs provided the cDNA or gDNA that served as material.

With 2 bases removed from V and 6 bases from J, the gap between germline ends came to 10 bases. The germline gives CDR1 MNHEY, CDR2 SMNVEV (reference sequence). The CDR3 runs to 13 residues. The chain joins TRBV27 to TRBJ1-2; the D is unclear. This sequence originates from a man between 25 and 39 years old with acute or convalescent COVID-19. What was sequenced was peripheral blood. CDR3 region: CASSLMPGNGYTF. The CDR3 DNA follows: TGTGCCAGCAGTTTAATGCCCGGGAATGGCTACACCTTC.